Each of the 9 T cell receptor gamma chains below was sequenced from the same sample in a study of intestinal T cells in coeliac disease. The TRG library came from 200 to 250 ng of biopsy DNA amplified with LymphoTrack primers. TCRdb re-called the multiplex PCR reads via CATT. The sample lists about 600 gamma-chain clones; roughly 54% were seen once. More than 9 formalin-fixed paraffin-embedded scrolls, each 5 µm thick, supplied each case's genomic DNA. Specimen: a duodenal biopsy. The receptors originated from a human donor who served as a control with a normal duodenal biopsy, not a healthy volunteer.

The genes are TRGV10 and TRGJP1. TRGV10 is annotated as an ORF whose role is uncertain. V gave up 10 bases and J gave up 2 bases; unmatched junction bases: 8. CDR3 length: 14 residues. CDR3 loop: CAALGSTTGWFKIF. The CDR3 DNA follows: TGTGCTGCGTTGGGATCCACCACTGGTTGGTTCAAGATATTT.

This clone occurred a few times. The chain couples TRGV8 to TRGJ1 or TRGJ2. The CDR3 has 9 residues. Germline loops: CDR1 VENAVY, CDR2 YDSYNSRV. The V segment lost 10 bases and the J segment 12 bases; nucleotides outside the gene matches: 9. CDR3 region: CATRGRKLF. The CDR3 DNA is TGTGCCACACGTGGAAGGAAACTCTTT.

The chain is built from TRGV2 and TRGJP1. The germline CDR1 and CDR2 sequences are EGSNGY and YDSYNSKV. The CDR3 sequence is 14 residues long. Trimming removed 6 bases from V and 0 bases from J; junction bases left unmatched: 4. Here the CDR3 reads CATWRHTTGWFKIF. The DNA of the CDR3 is TGTGCCACCTGGCGCCATACCACTGGTTGGTTCAAGATATTT.

This clone was detected a few times. V gene TRGV4 combines with J gene TRGJP2. This CDR3 comprises 17 residues. Germline CDR1 is EGSTGY and CDR2 is YDSYTSSV. V lost 12 bases and J lost 0; bases outside the gene matches: 19. The DNA of the CDR3 is TGTGCCCACCTGGGATGGCGGGGTTATAGTAGTGATTGGATCAAGACGTTT. Translating gives CAHLGWRGYSSDWIKTF.

This clone was seen a handful of times. The junction does not match germline at one end; this may be a read error. The gene calls are TRGV10 and TRGJ1 or TRGJ2. TRGV10 counts as an open reading frame of uncertain function. The CDR3 covers 10 residues. The CDR3 spells CAAWDPLLTF. The CDR3 nucleotides read TGTGCTGCGTGGGACCCTCTCCTGACCTTT.

This clone was detected once. The CDR3 nucleotides are TGTGCCACCTGGGATGCGAAGGGCCTTAAAGGGTTTGGTTTCAAGATATTT. It encodes CATWDAKGLKGFGFKIF. The chain recombines TRGV4 with TRGJP1. Germline CDR1 and CDR2: EGSTGY and YDSYTSSV. The CDR3 is made up of 17 amino acids. Trimming removed 2 bases from V and 14 bases from J; junction bases left unmatched: 23.

The rearrangement uses TRGV5 and TRGJ1 or TRGJ2. The ends lost 6 bases at V and 3 bases at J; junction bases unmatched: 8. Germline V lookup: CDR1 VINAFY, CDR2 YDVSNSKD. CDR3 length: 13 amino acids. CDR3 sequence reads: CATWTGSYYKKLF. CDR3 DNA sequence: TGTGCCACCTGGACAGGCAGTTATTATAAGAAACTCTTT.

About this clone itself: Possible read error: a much larger clone is one base away. The chain has TRGV2 and TRGJ1 or TRGJ2. The V gene's germline CDR1 is EGSNGY and CDR2 YDSYNSKV. The CDR3 runs to 11 residues. Here the CDR3 reads CATWGTYKKLF. The CDR3 bases are TGTGCCACCTGGGGTACATATAAGAAACTCTTC.

V is TRGV10 and J is TRGJP2. TRGV10 is marked as an open reading frame, function uncertain. J was trimmed by 0 bases and V by 8 bases; bases with no gene match: 16. The CDR3 sequence is 18 residues long. The CDR3 bases are TGTGCTGCGTGGCAACCTCGATTTGAATATAGTAGTGATTGGATCAAGACGTTT. This sequence encodes CAAWQPRFEYSSDWIKTF.